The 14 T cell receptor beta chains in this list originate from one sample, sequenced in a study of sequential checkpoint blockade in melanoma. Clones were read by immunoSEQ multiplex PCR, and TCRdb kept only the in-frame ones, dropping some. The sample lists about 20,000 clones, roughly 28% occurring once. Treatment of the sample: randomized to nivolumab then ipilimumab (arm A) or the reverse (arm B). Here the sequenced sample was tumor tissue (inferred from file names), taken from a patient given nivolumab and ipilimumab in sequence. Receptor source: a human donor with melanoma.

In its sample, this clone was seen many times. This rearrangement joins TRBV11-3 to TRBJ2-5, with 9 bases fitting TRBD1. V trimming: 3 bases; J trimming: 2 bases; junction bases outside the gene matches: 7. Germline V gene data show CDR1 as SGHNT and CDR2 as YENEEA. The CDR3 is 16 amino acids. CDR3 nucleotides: TGTGCCAGCAGCTTGGTACAGGGGGCAAGACAAGAGACCCAGTACTTC. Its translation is CASSLVQGARQETQYF.

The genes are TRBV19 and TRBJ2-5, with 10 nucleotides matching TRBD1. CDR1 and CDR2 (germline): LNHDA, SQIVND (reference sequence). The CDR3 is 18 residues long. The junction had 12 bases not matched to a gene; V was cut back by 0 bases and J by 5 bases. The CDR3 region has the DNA TGTGCCAGTAGTATAGATACGACAGGGGGCGCCGGGTGGGAGACCCAGTACTTC. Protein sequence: CASSIDTTGGAGWETQYF.

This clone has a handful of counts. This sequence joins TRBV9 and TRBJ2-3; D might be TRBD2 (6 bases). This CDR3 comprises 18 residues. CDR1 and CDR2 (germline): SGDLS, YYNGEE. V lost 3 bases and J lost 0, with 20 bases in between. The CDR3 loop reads CASSAGVRDGASTDTQYF. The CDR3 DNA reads TGTGCCAGCAGCGCCGGGGTGCGGGACGGTGCTAGCACAGATACGCAGTATTTT. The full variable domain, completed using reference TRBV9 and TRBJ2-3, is DSGVTQTPKHLITATGQRVTLRCSPRSGDLSVYWYQQSLDQGLQFLIQYYNGEERAKGNILERFSAQQFPDLHSELNLSSLELGDSALYFCASSAGVRDGASTDTQYFGPGTRLTVL.

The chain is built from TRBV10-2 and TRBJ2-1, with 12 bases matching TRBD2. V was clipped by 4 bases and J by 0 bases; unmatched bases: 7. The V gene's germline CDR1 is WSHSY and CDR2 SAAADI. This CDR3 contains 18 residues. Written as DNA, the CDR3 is TGCGCCAGCAGTGTTGGACTAGCGGGAATAAGCTCCTACAATGAGCAGTTCTTC. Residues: CASSVGLAGISSYNEQFF.

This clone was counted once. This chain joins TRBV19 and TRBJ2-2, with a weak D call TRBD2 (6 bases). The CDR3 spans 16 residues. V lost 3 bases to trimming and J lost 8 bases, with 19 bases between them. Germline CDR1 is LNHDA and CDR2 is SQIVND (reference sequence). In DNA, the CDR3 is TGTGCCAGTAGTATGGCGGCGGGATCGACCTCGGGGGAGCTGTTTTTT. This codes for CASSMAAGSTSGELFF.

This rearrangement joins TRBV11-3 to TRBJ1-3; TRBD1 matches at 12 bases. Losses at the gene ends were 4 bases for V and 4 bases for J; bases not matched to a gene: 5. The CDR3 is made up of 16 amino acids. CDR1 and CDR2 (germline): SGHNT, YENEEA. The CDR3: CASSSKGQGAGNTIYF. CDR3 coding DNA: TGTGCCAGCAGCTCAAAGGGACAGGGGGCAGGAAACACCATATATTTT.

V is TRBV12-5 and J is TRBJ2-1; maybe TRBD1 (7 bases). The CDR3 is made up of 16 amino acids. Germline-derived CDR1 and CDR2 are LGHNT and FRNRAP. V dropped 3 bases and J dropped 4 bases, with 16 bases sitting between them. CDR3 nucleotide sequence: TGTGCTAGTGGTTTTCCCTCAGGGGGGCCTTACAATGAGCAGTTCTTC. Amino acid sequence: CASGFPSGGPYNEQFF.

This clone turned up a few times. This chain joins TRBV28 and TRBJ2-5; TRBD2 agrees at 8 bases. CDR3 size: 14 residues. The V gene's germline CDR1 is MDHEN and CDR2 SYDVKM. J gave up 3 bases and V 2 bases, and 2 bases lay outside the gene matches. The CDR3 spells CASSLPAGEETQYF. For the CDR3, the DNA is TGTGCCAGCAGTTTACCAGCGGGAGAAGAGACCCAGTACTTC. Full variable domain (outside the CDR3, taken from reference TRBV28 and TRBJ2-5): DVKVTQSSRYLVKRTGEKVFLECVQDMDHENMFWYRQDPGLGLRLIYFSYDVKMKEKGDIPEGYSVSREKKERFSLILESASTNQTSMYLCASSLPAGEETQYFGPGTRLLVL.

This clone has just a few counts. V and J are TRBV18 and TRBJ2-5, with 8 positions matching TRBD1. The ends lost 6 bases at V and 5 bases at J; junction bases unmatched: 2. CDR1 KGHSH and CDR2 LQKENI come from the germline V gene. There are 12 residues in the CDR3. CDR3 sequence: CASSRQGETQYF. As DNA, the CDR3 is TGTGCCAGCTCCCGACAGGGGGAGACCCAGTACTTC.

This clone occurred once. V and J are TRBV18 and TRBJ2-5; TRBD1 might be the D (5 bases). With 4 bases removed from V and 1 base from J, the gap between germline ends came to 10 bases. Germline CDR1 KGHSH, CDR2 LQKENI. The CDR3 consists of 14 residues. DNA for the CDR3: TGTGCCAGCTCACGGGAAAGGGGCCAAGAGACCCAGTACTTC. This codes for CASSRERGQETQYF. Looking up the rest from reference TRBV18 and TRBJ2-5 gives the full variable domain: NAGVMQNPRHLVRRRGQEARLRCSPMKGHSHVYWYRQLPEEGLKFMVYLQKENIIDESGMPKERFSAEFPKEGPSILRIQQVVRGDSAAYFCASSRERGQETQYFGPGTRLLVL.

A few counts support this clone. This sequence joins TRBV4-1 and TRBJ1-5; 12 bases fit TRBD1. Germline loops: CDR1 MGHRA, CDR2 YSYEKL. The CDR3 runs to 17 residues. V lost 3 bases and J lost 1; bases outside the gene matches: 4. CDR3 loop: CASSQGTGGLSNQPQHF. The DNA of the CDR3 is TGCGCCAGCAGCCAGGGGACAGGGGGCCTAAGCAATCAGCCCCAGCATTTT.

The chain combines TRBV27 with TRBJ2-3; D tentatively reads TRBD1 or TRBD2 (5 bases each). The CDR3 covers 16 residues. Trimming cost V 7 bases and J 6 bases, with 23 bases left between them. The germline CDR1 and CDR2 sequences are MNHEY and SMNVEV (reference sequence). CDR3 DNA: TGTGCCAGCACGCCTTGGTCAGGGAGTCGAGAGGATACGCAGTATTTT. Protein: CASTPWSGSREDTQYF.

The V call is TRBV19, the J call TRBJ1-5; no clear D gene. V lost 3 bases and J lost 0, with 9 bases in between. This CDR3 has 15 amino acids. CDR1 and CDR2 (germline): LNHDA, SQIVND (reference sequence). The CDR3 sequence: CASSIGRISNQPQHF. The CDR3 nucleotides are TGTGCCAGTAGTATCGGGCGGATTAGCAATCAGCCCCAGCATTTT. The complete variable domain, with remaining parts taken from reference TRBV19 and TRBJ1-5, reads DGGITQSPKYLFRKEGQNVTLSCEQNLNHDAMYWYRQDPGQGLRLIYYSQIVNDFQKGDIAEGYSVSREKKESFPLTVTSAQKNPTAFYLCASSIGRISNQPQHFGDGTRLSIL.

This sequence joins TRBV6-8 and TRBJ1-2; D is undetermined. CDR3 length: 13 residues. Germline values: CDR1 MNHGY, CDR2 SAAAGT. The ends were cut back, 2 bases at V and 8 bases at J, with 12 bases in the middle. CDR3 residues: CASSYETSRGYTF. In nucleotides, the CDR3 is TGTGCCAGCAGTTACGAAACCAGCCGGGGCTACACCTTC.